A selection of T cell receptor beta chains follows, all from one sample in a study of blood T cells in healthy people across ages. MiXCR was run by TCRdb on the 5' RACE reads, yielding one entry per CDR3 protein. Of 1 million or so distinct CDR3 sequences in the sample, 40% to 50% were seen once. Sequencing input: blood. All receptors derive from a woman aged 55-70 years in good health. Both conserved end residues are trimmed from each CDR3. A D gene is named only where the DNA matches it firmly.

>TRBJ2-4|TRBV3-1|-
ASSQVLGPKNIQY
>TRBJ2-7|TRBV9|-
ASSPGSLSSYEQY
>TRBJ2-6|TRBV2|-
SSSEAGIPGVLT
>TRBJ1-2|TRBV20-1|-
SVASLIRAGGVYGYT
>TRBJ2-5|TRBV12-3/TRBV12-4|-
ASSSLEGAIQY
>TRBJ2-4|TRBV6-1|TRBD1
TSSELHRGLAKNIQY
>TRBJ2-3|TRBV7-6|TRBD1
ASSFGTGVPKGTDTQY
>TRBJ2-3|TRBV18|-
ASSPSRRSTDTQY
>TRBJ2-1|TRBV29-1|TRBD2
SVEPSGSLNEQF
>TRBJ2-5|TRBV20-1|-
SARDGSMWEEQY
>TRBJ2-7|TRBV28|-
ASSPLDPTERSYEQY
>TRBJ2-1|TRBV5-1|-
ASGSGTPSYNERF
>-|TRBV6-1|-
ASFDIAYEQY
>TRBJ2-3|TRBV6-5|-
ASSHLWDKSTDTQY
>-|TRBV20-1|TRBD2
SAVRGRAGETQY
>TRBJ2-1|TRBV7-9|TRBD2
ASSLIAGRSSYNEQF
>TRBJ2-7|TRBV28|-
ASRPDVGSYEQY